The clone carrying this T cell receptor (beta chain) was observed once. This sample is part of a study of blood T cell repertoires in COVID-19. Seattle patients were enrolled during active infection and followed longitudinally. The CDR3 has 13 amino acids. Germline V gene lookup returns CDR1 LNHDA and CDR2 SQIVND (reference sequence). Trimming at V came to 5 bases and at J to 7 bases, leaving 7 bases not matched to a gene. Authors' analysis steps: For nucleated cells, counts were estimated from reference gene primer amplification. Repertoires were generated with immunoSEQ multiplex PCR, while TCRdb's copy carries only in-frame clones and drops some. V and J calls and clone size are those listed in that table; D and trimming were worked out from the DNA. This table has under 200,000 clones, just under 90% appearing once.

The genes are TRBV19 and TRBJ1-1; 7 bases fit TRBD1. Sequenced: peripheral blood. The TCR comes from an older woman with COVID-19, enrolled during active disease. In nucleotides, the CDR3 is TGTGCCAGTAGTCACGACAGGGCGGTTGAAGCTTTCTTT. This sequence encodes CASSHDRAVEAFF.